This is a list of T cell receptor beta chains from one sample in a study of blood T cell repertoires in COVID-19. Profiled with immunoSEQ multiplex PCR; TCRdb holds only in-frame clones, not every one. Of under 75,000 clones in the sample, around 80% were seen once. The sequencing input was peripheral blood. The source of these receptors is a human donor in a cohort sampled during active COVID-19. Each CDR3 is given with its conserved first and last residue. The D gene is left open where the match is weak. The size of a clone is reported for some rows only, either as once, few or many, or as a class for expanded clones.

v_call,j_call,d_call,clone_size,cdr3_length,cdr3_aa,cdr3_nt
TRBV27,TRBJ1-2,TRBD1,.,14,CASSITGGQDGYTF,TGTGCCAGCAGCATAACAGGGGGTCAGGATGGCTACACCTTC
TRBV18,TRBJ2-2,TRBD1,.,16,CASSPPRGQGSGELFF,TGTGCCAGCTCACCACCAAGGGGGCAAGGGTCCGGGGAGCTGTTTTTT
TRBV3-1/TRBV3-2,TRBJ2-4,TRBD1,.,17,CASSQDLGTGGKNIQYF,TGTGCCAGCAGCCAAGATCTGGGGACAGGGGGCAAAAACATTCAGTACTTC
TRBV6-6,TRBJ1-5,TRBD1,.,15,CASSYRTGGGQPQHF,TGTGCCAGCAGTTACAGGACAGGGGGCGGTCAGCCCCAGCATTTT
TRBV4-1,TRBJ2-7,TRBD1,.,14,CASSHGQAAREQYF,TGCGCCAGCAGCCACGGACAGGCCGCTAGAGAGCAGTACTTC
TRBV10-3,TRBJ2-1,.,.,17,CAISNIFSGPPGNEQFF,TGTGCCATCAGTAATATATTTAGCGGACCACCGGGGAATGAGCAGTTCTTC
TRBV3-1/TRBV3-2,TRBJ1-6,.,few,15,CASSQGSAGDSPLHF,TGTGCCAGCAGCCAAGGTAGCGCGGGGGATTCACCCCTCCACTTT
TRBV5-1,TRBJ2-7,TRBD1,.,16,CASSLGQGSSSYEQYF,TGCGCCAGCAGCTTGGGACAGGGGTCGAGCTCCTACGAGCAGTACTTC
TRBV19,TRBJ1-1,TRBD1,.,14,CASSWGQTNTEAFF,TGTGCCAGTTCATGGGGACAGACGAACACTGAAGCTTTCTTT
TRBV6-2/TRBV6-3,TRBJ1-1,TRBD1,once,16,CASSATGTGFFAEAFF,TGTGCCAGCAGTGCAACCGGGACAGGGTTTTTCGCTGAAGCTTTCTTT
TRBV2,TRBJ2-5,TRBD2,.,15,CASKVSERDGETQYF,TGTGCCAGCAAAGTATCCGAGCGGGATGGCGAGACCCAGTACTTC
TRBV11-2,TRBJ2-5,TRBD1,.,14,CASSRDRGQETQYF,TGTGCCAGCAGTCGCGACAGGGGCCAAGAGACCCAGTACTTC
TRBV1,TRBJ2-1,.,.,15,CTSSQEGGLHNEQFF,TGCACCAGCAGCCAAGAAGGAGGACTCCACAATGAGCAGTTCTTC
TRBV12-5,TRBJ1-2,TRBD1,few,17,CASGLGPGTGGRYGYTF,TGTGCTAGTGGTTTGGGACCCGGGACAGGGGGCCGCTATGGCTACACCTTC
TRBV18,TRBJ1-1,.,.,14,CASSPSVRGAEAFF,TGTGCCAGCTCACCCAGTGTTCGCGGCGCTGAAGCTTTCTTT
TRBV19,TRBJ1-3,.,.,15,CASRLQGLSGNTIYF,TGTGCCAGTAGGTTACAGGGTCTCTCTGGAAACACCATATATTTT
TRBV5-1,TRBJ2-5,TRBD1,.,14,CASSYGQGQETQYF,TGCGCCAGCAGCTACGGACAGGGCCAAGAGACCCAGTACTTC